Given below is one T cell receptor beta chain in context. The antigen is not known. This record belongs to a study of cytomegalovirus exposure and HLA in healthy donors. General observations from the study: Researchers had no immune exposure information except CMV serostatus available. Previous analysis showed most TCR beta V segments were productive about 87% or about 30% of the time. Researchers left out some V segments, among them TRBV6-2 and TRBV6-3, as indistinguishable. Accurate predictions that matched the HLA-A and HLA-B alleles of most subjects were reportedly made from TCR beta sequences.

Primers: 60 Vbeta forward and 13 Jbeta reverse. Libraries were prepared by immunoSEQ multiplex PCR; TCRdb keeps only in-frame clonotypes and omits some of them. Of roughly 93,000 clones detected, 65% to 80% appear once; the ten largest clones hold around 2.9%. Germline assignment: CDR1 SGDLS and CDR2 YYNGEE. There are 19 residues in the CDR3. Trimming cost V 4 bases and J 3 bases; bases outside gene matches: 16. The chain combines TRBV9 with TRBJ1-6; 7 bases are a match to TRBD1. Material for sequencing was PBMCs. The sequence was obtained from a man aged 40-50 years in good health and CMV-seronegative. The CDR3 loop is CASSPGTGALSFYNSPLHF. The CDR3 nucleotides read TGTGCCAGCAGCCCTGGAACAGGGGCCCTTTCTTTCTATAATTCACCCCTCCACTTT.